This TCR beta chain was captured by sequencing in a study of technical replicates of blood from a few donors. Sequencing used immunoSEQ multiplex PCR; TCRdb keeps in-frame clones, though not all of them. The profile shows roughly 13,000 clones, 84% of them singletons. The CDR3 runs 14 residues. Losses at the gene ends were 3 bases for V and 8 bases for J; bases not matched to a gene: 7. The germline V gene has CDR1 KGHSH and CDR2 LQKENI. This clonotype was obtained from a human donor in good health. Sequences were obtained from PBMCs. The V call is TRBV18, the J call TRBJ2-1, with 7 bases fitting TRBD1. The CDR3 DNA is TGTGCCAGCTCACCGGGACAGCGTTCCGATGAGCAGTTCTTC. Translation: CASSPGQRSDEQFF. Full variable domain (outside the CDR3, taken from reference TRBV18 and TRBJ2-1): NAGVMQNPRHLVRRRGQEARLRCSPMKGHSHVYWYRQLPEEGLKFMVYLQKENIIDESGMPKERFSAEFPKEGPSILRIQQVVRGDSAAYFCASSPGQRSDEQFFGPGTRLTVL.